A selection of T cell receptor beta chains follows, all from one sample in a study of cytomegalovirus exposure and HLA in healthy donors. Clones were read by immunoSEQ multiplex PCR, and TCRdb kept only the in-frame ones, dropping some. This sample's table has approximately 100,000 clones. The source material was PBMCs. The receptor set was obtained from a man aged 50 to 60 in good health and CMV-seronegative. Each CDR3 is given with its conserved first and last residue. D genes are given only for firm matches.

d_call j_call v_call cdr3_nt cdr3_aa
. TRBJ2-5 TRBV7-9 TGTGCCAGCAGCTCCGAGGACCGGGGTGACCAGTACTTC CASSSEDRGDQYF
. TRBJ1-4 TRBV7-2 TGTGCCAGCGGCCGGGGATCAAATGAAAAACTGTTTTTT CASGRGSNEKLFF
TRBD1 TRBJ2-1 TRBV18 TGTGCCAGCTCTGCGGGGCAGGGGGCTTACAATGAGCAGTTCTTC CASSAGQGAYNEQFF
TRBD1 TRBJ2-7 TRBV7-9 TGTGCCAGCAGCGCCCCTCCGGGACAGGGGGCTCTCGAGCAGTACTTC CASSAPPGQGALEQYF
. TRBJ1-6 TRBV9 TGTGCCAGCAGCGTAGAGGCGGGTTCACCCCTCCACTTT CASSVEAGSPLHF
. TRBJ1-5 TRBV27 TGTGCCAGCAGTCTCAGTAGCAATCAGCCCCAGCATTTT CASSLSSNQPQHF
TRBD1 TRBJ1-1 TRBV19 TGTGCCAGTAGTACCAATCACAGGGGGCGCGGGACTGAAGCTTTCTTT CASSTNHRGRGTEAFF
TRBD1 TRBJ2-2 TRBV25-1 TGTGCCAGCAGTGTAACCGGGACAGGGGGCCGCGGGGAGCTGTTTTTT CASSVTGTGGRGELFF
TRBD2 TRBJ2-3 TRBV13 TGTGCCAGCAGCTTAGTGACTAGCGGCGGGGATACGCAGTATTTT CASSLVTSGGDTQYF
. TRBJ2-3 TRBV19 TGTGCCAGTAGTATTGGAGGGCGCACAGATACGCAGTATTTT CASSIGGRTDTQYF
. TRBJ1-2 TRBV19 TGTGCCAGTAGTATGGCCGCTAACTATGGCTACACCTTC CASSMAANYGYTF
. TRBJ2-7 TRBV9 TGTGCCAGCAGCGTTGCACCCGAGGGCTACGAGCAGTACTTC CASSVAPEGYEQYF
TRBD1 TRBJ1-2 TRBV9 TGTGCCAGCAGCACACGGCATATGGGACAGGGCTATGGCTACACCTTC CASSTRHMGQGYGYTF
. TRBJ2-1 TRBV6-1 TGTGCCAGCATATTGGGGGGTACCTACAATGAGCAGTTCTTC CASILGGTYNEQFF
. TRBJ2-1 TRBV10-3 TGTGCCATCAGTGAGCAATCGGGCTACAATGAGCAGTTCTTC CAISEQSGYNEQFF
. TRBJ2-5 TRBV25-1 TGTGCCAGCAGCTCAGGCCAAGAGACCCAGTACTTC CASSSGQETQYF
TRBD2 TRBJ2-3 TRBV4-1 TGCGCCAGCAGCCAAGAACCCAGTTTAGCGGGAGCTACTAGCACAGATACGCAGTATTTT CASSQEPSLAGATSTDTQYF
TRBD2 TRBJ2-3 TRBV7-3 TGTGCCAGCAGCTTAGCGGGAGGCACAGATACGCAGTATTTT CASSLAGGTDTQYF
. TRBJ1-2 TRBV4-2 TGTGCCAGCAGCCAAGATCAGATCTATGGCTACACCTTC CASSQDQIYGYTF